The 27 T cell receptor beta chains listed next were all sequenced from one sample in a study of CD4+ T cells in melanoma. Data came from immunoSEQ multiplex PCR; TCRdb stores just in-frame clones and leaves some out. The table includes some 50,000 clones, 89% detected once. Source material: peripheral blood. The receptor source for this set is a human donor with melanoma.

Concerning this clone itself: One end of the junction fails to match germline, which may point to a read error. The chain employs TRBV20-1 and TRBJ1-2, with D possibly TRBD1 on 6 matching bases. The CDR3 totals 11 residues. In germline, CDR1 is DFQATT, CDR2 SNEGSKA (reference sequence). The CDR3 bases are TGCAGTGCTGCGACAGGTTATGGCTACGCCTTC. It translates to CSAATGYGYAF.

On this clone: One junction end disagrees with the germline gene, perhaps due to a read error. The CDR3 region is CASSYSGSYEQFF. DNA for the CDR3: TGTGCTAGCAGCTATTCAGGGTCCTATGAGCAGTTCTTC. V usage is TRBV7-7 and J usage is TRBJ2-1; the D gene is possibly TRBD1 (5 bases). Germline CDR1 is SSHAT and CDR2 is FNYEAQ (reference sequence). This CDR3 spans 13 amino acids.

Comments on this clone: One end of the junction fails to match germline, which may point to a read error. This sequence joins TRBV7-7 and TRBJ2-1, with D tentatively TRBD1 (6 bases). The V gene's germline CDR1 is SSHAT and CDR2 FNYEAQ (reference sequence). The CDR3 sequence is 15 residues long. The CDR3 spells CASSPGQGFENEQFF. Here the CDR3 DNA reads TGTGCTAGCAGCCCGGGCCAGGGGTTTGAAAATGAGCAGTTCTTC.

DNA of the CDR3: TGTGCCAGCAGTTTGGGACAGGAGCTCGAAGCTTTCTTT. Translation: CASSLGQELEAFF. The gene calls are TRBV6-6 and TRBJ1-1, with 8 bases aligning to TRBD1. V gave up 4 bases and J gave up 8 bases; unmatched junction bases: 6. The CDR3 extends over 13 amino acids. The V gene's germline CDR1 is MNHNY and CDR2 SVGAGI (reference sequence).

This chain connects TRBV4-3 to TRBJ1-2; D call uncertain. CDR3 length: 16 amino acids. Germline assignment: CDR1 LGHNA and CDR2 YSLEER. V lost 4 bases to trimming and J lost 2 bases, with 17 bases between them. The CDR3 DNA follows: TGCGCCAGCAGCCCCAAGAGAACCCGCCTAAACTATGGCTACACCTTC. This sequence encodes CASSPKRTRLNYGYTF.

J is TRBJ1-1 and V is TRBV7-9; maybe TRBD1 (5 bases). Germline V CDR1 and CDR2: SEHNR, FQNEAQ (reference sequence). Trimming took 5 bases from V and 3 from J, leaving 10 bases between them. The CDR3 consists of 13 residues. The CDR3 region is CASSPPRDTEAFF. In nucleotides, the CDR3 is TGTGCCAGCAGCCCCCCCAGGGACACTGAAGCTTTCTTT. Full variable domain (missing parts from reference TRBV7-9 and TRBJ1-1): DTGVSQNPRHKITKRGQNVTFRCDPISEHNRLYWYRQTLGQGPEFLTYFQNEAQLEKSRLLSDRFSAERPKGSFSTLEIQRTEQGDSAMYLCASSPPRDTEAFFGQGTRLTVV.

The sample holds one count of this clone. The rearrangement joins TRBV28 to TRBJ1-2; the D gene is possibly TRBD1 (6 bases). The CDR3 sequence is 13 residues long. The germline gives CDR1 MDHEN, CDR2 SYDVKM. V lost 7 bases to trimming and J lost 1 base, with 10 bases between them. CDR3 in DNA: TGTGCCAGCACCGCGGACAGTAACTATGGCTACACCTTC. Amino acid sequence: CASTADSNYGYTF.

This clone was observed a handful of times. The CDR3 DNA sequence: TGCGCCAGCAGAGATCTCGGACAGTCCTATGGCTACACCTTC. Its translation is CASRDLGQSYGYTF. The genes are TRBV4-1 and TRBJ1-2; possibly TRBD1 for D (6 bases). Germline CDR1 MGHRA, CDR2 YSYEKL. The CDR3 runs to 14 residues. The ends were cut back, 6 bases at V and 4 bases at J, with 15 bases in the middle.

This clone was counted once. The DNA of the CDR3 is TGTGCCAGCAGCGCCCGCGACAGGGAGACCTACGAGCAGTACTTC. As protein: CASSARDRETYEQYF. The rearrangement links TRBV7-9 to TRBJ2-7; 7 bases fit TRBD1. CDR3 length equals 15 residues. V was pared by 5 bases and J by 2 bases, with 9 bases of the junction left unmatched. The V gene's germline CDR1 is SEHNR and CDR2 FQNEAQ (reference sequence).

This clone occurred once. The chain couples TRBV4-1 to TRBJ2-3; D is undetermined. Trimming took 1 base from V and 3 from J, leaving 5 bases between them. CDR1 is MGHRA, CDR2 YSYEKL, per germline. The CDR3 contains 13 residues. Here the CDR3 reads CASSQVGTDTQYF. The CDR3 coding sequence is TGCGCCAGCAGCCAAGTAGGGACAGATACGCAGTATTTT.

The chain uses TRBV11-2 and TRBJ2-3; the D gene is possibly TRBD1 (7 bases). This CDR3 is built from 14 residues. Per germline, CDR1 SGHAT and CDR2 FQNNGV. Trimming stripped 3 bases from V and 5 bases from J, with 12 bases between. CDR3 loop: CASSLQGGKDTQYF. The DNA for the CDR3 is TGTGCCAGCAGCTTGCAGGGGGGAAAAGATACGCAGTATTTT.

This chain uses TRBV6-5 with TRBJ2-2; 7 nucleotides line up with TRBD1. V shed 6 bases, J shed 7 bases, and the junction held 5 bases outside the gene matches. This CDR3 contains 13 residues. The V gene's germline CDR1 is MNHEY and CDR2 SVGAGI. The CDR3 spells CASRDRSNGELFF. CDR3 sequence (DNA): TGTGCCAGCAGGGACAGGTCGAACGGGGAGCTGTTTTTT.

V and J are TRBV25-1 and TRBJ1-3, with no clear D. The CDR3 loop spans 13 amino acids. V was cut by 2 bases and J by 0 bases, with 2 bases left in between. CDR1 MGHDK and CDR2 SYGVNS come from the germline V gene. This CDR3 is CASSEASGNTIYF. CDR3 coding DNA: TGTGCCAGCAGTGAAGCCTCTGGAAACACCATATATTTT.

The rearrangement joins TRBV9 to TRBJ2-2; TRBD1 aligns across 9 bases. Germline V gene lookup returns CDR1 SGDLS and CDR2 YYNGEE. J was trimmed by 7 bases and V by 0 bases; bases with no gene match: 4. This CDR3 has 15 residues. CDR3: CASSVEGQGFGELFF. The CDR3 DNA sequence: TGTGCCAGCAGCGTAGAGGGACAGGGTTTCGGGGAGCTGTTTTTT.

The chain carries TRBV6-1 and TRBJ2-3; D is possibly TRBD1 (5 bases). Germline CDR1 MNHNS, CDR2 SASEGT. The CDR3 covers 15 residues. V was clipped by 0 bases and J by 3 bases, with 10 bases between them. The CDR3 DNA sequence: TGTGCCAGCAGTGAAGCGGCGACAGTAACAGATACGCAGTATTTT. This translates into CASSEAATVTDTQYF.

By sample share, this clone is medium-sized (0.01 to 0.1%). The chain uses TRBV10-1 and TRBJ1-2; 9 bases are a match to TRBD1. V trimming: 0 bases; J trimming: 8 bases; junction bases outside the gene matches: 1. The CDR3 sequence is 13 residues long. Per germline, CDR1 WNHNN and CDR2 SYGVQD (reference sequence). CDR3 sequence reads: CASSESTGGGYTF. CDR3 nucleotide sequence: TGCGCCAGCAGTGAGTCTACAGGGGGCGGCTACACCTTC.

This clone was seen a handful of times. The CDR3 coding sequence is TGTGCCAGCAGCTTGTATGCCGCTGGGGCTTTCTTT. It yields the protein CASSLYAAGAFF. The chain employs TRBV5-6 and TRBJ1-1; D uncertain. This CDR3 is 12 amino acids long. V was trimmed by 1 base and J by 11 bases, leaving 12 bases between them. Germline assignment: CDR1 SGHDT and CDR2 YYEEEE.

V and J are TRBV7-8 and TRBJ2-1, with 9 bases that match TRBD2. Germline values: CDR1 SGHVS, CDR2 FQNEAQ. The CDR3 loop spans 16 amino acids. V shed 5 bases and J 8 bases; nucleotides not matched to a gene: 13. For the CDR3, the DNA is TGTGCCAGCAGCCTCCTCGGGGCTAGCGGGGCGGATGAGCAGTTCTTC. It yields the protein CASSLLGASGADEQFF.

CDR3 DNA sequence: TGTGCCAGCAGCTTGGGGGAACTAGGGGTCACTGAAGCTTTCTTT. As protein: CASSLGELGVTEAFF. This chain connects TRBV7-9 to TRBJ1-1; TRBD1 might be the D (5 bases). V was trimmed by 3 bases and J by 4 bases, leaving 15 bases between them. The CDR3 spans 15 residues. Germline CDR1 is SEHNR and CDR2 is FQNEAQ (reference sequence).

The chain joins TRBV5-5 to TRBJ1-4, with 7 nucleotides matching TRBD1. The junction had 6 bases not matched to a gene; V was cut back by 4 bases and J by 0 bases. Germline V gene data show CDR1 as SGHKS and CDR2 as YYEKEE (reference sequence). This CDR3 region has 16 residues. CDR3 residues: CASSKQGTATNEKLFF. DNA for the CDR3: TGTGCCAGCAGCAAACAGGGGACTGCAACTAATGAAAAACTGTTTTTT.

The V call is TRBV5-1, the J call TRBJ2-7; a weak D match, TRBD1 (6 bases). Trimming took off 3 bases at V and 7 bases at J, with 17 bases between the two ends. The CDR3 loop spans 14 amino acids. Germline V gene lookup returns CDR1 SGHRS and CDR2 YFSETQ. The CDR3 here is CASSSGVLAKEQYF. The CDR3 region has the DNA TGCGCCAGCAGCTCAGGGGTTTTGGCTAAAGAGCAGTACTTC.

The CDR3 reads CASSPDRGITDTQYF. In DNA form, the CDR3 reads TGTGCCAGCAGCCCCGACAGGGGGATAACAGATACGCAGTATTTT. This sequence joins TRBV5-4 and TRBJ2-3; TRBD1 matches 9 bases. CDR1 is SGHNT, CDR2 YYREEE, per germline (reference sequence). J lost 3 bases, V lost 4 bases, and 6 bases had no gene match. CDR3 size: 15 residues.

The genes are TRBV7-2 and TRBJ2-7, with 10 bases lining up with TRBD1. The germline V gene encodes CDR1 SGHTA and CDR2 FQGNSA. There are 18 residues in the CDR3. V lost 8 bases and J lost 0; bases outside the gene matches: 16. The CDR3: CASCQGQGNKLSSYEQYF. DNA for the CDR3: TGTGCCAGCTGCCAGGGACAGGGGAATAAACTGAGCTCCTACGAGCAGTACTTC.

This clone was seen a handful of times. CDR3 bases: TGTGCCACCAGCAGAGACTTTAAGACCCGACCTTACACCGGGGAGCTGTTTTTT. It specifies CATSRDFKTRPYTGELFF. The chain has TRBV15 and TRBJ2-2; D is unclear. The CDR3 is made up of 18 amino acids. Germline loops: CDR1 LNHNV, CDR2 YYDKDF (reference sequence). V shed 0 bases and J shed 3 bases, with 17 bases lying between them. The variable domain in full, with the rest retrieved from reference TRBV15 and TRBJ2-2, is DAMVIQNPRYQVTQFGKPVTLSCSQTLNHNVMYWYQQKSSQAPKLLFHYYDKDFNNEADTPDNFQSRRPNTSFCFLDIRSPGLGDTAMYLCATSRDFKTRPYTGELFFGEGSRLTVL.

The gene calls are TRBV5-4 and TRBJ2-1, with 16 bases identical to TRBD2. V was pared by 3 bases and J by 9 bases, with 6 bases of the junction left unmatched. The CDR3 runs 16 residues. The V gene's germline CDR1 is SGHNT and CDR2 YYREEE (reference sequence). The CDR3 sequence is CASSYGTSGGVGEQFF. CDR3 DNA sequence: TGTGCCAGCAGCTACGGGACTAGCGGGGGGGTCGGTGAGCAGTTCTTC.

The chain links TRBV19 to TRBJ2-5; the match to TRBD1 covers 7 bases. The J call is in doubt because the DNA end fits TRBJ2-7 better. The CDR3 is 13 residues long. The germline gives CDR1 LNHDA, CDR2 SQIVND (reference sequence). The CDR3 here is CASSMGQSYEQYF. The DNA of the CDR3 is TGTGCCAGTAGTATGGGACAGAGTTACGAGCAGTACTTC.

This clone was found once. The chain carries TRBV29-1 and TRBJ2-1; D is undetermined. V was trimmed by 7 bases and J by 1 base, leaving 14 bases between them. This CDR3 is 14 amino acids long. In germline, CDR1 is SQVTM, CDR2 ANQGSEA. CDR3 bases: TGCAGCGCACCGACTTCACTTTCCTACAATGAGCAGTTCTTC. Translation gives CSAPTSLSYNEQFF.